Here is one TCR beta chain with its context. The sample belongs to a study of blood T cell repertoires in COVID-19. V lost 6 bases to trimming and J lost 4 bases; unmatched junction nucleotides: 8. The germline gives CDR1 KGHSH, CDR2 LQKENI. This CDR3 spans 15 amino acids. The method was immunoSEQ multiplex PCR; TCRdb's version includes in-frame clones alone and lacks a portion of them. This sample has around 95,000 clones; around four fifths occur once, and the top ten carry 12%. The chain combines TRBV18 with TRBJ2-3, with TRBD1 identical over 9 bases. This clonotype originated in a woman in her 70s with acute or convalescent COVID-19. The specimen sequenced was peripheral blood. CDR3 amino acids: CASSRRGQGADTQYF. The CDR3 nucleotides read TGTGCCAGCTCCCGGCGGGGACAGGGTGCAGATACGCAGTATTTT. Complete variable domain (other parts from reference TRBV18 and TRBJ2-3): NAGVMQNPRHLVRRRGQEARLRCSPMKGHSHVYWYRQLPEEGLKFMVYLQKENIIDESGMPKERFSAEFPKEGPSILRIQQVVRGDSAAYFCASSRRGQGADTQYFGPGTRLTVL.